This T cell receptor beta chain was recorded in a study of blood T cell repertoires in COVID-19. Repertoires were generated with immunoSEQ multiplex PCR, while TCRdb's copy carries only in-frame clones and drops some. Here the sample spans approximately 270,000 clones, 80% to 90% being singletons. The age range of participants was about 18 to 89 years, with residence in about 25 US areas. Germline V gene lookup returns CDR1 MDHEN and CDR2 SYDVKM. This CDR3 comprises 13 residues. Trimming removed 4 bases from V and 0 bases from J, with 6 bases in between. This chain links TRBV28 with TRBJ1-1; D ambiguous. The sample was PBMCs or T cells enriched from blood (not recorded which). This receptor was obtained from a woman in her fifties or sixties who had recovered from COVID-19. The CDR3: CASSSPMNTEAFF. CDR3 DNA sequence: TGTGCCAGCAGTTCTCCTATGAACACTGAAGCTTTCTTT.